The 9 T cell receptor beta chains listed next were all sequenced from one sample in a study of Graves' ophthalmopathy and Graves' hyperthyroidism (dated by TCRdb to between 2017 and 2018). Sequenced on an Illumina HiSeq 2000. For repertoire sequencing, the TCR beta CDR3 regions were amplified from RNA transcripts. The first round was an RT-PCR using HTBI primers with the Qiagen OneStep RT-PCR kit, and this first round was followed by a second-round multiplex PCR, then size selection and purification. TCRdb took the public reads, trimmed them with fastp at Q25, ran MiXCR for clone calling and kept in-frame beta chains. Every CDR3 protein is listed once, alongside the most common genes and DNA of its rows. The sample data list 210,000 or so distinct CDR3 sequences, and 25% to 30% of these were observed just once. Of the sample, approximately 9% is held by the ten largest clones. Sequenced sample: peripheral blood. These receptors were taken from a man over 45 with Graves' ophthalmopathy. Donor details come from another sample of the same person, matched by shared clones.

This clonotype was picked up many times. V and J are TRBV6-5 and TRBJ2-6; no definite D call. Germline V CDR1 and CDR2: MNHEY, SVGAGI. V lost 3 bases to trimming and J lost 2 bases, with 8 bases between them. CDR3 length: 15 amino acids. The CDR3 protein is CASSYLTTGANVLTF. DNA for the CDR3: TGTGCCAGCAGTTATCTAACAACTGGGGCCAACGTCCTGACTTTC.

This clonotype was seen many times. CDR3 protein: CAWSVTRLGDTGELFF. The DNA of the CDR3 is TGTGCCTGGAGTGTAACGAGACTAGGGGACACCGGGGAGCTGTTTTTT. The V call is TRBV30, the J call TRBJ2-2, with D tentatively TRBD2 (6 bases). The germline gives CDR1 GTSNPN, CDR2 SVGIG (reference sequence). The CDR3 totals 16 residues. Trimming left V 0 bases short and J 3 bases short, with 14 bases between.

The V gene is TRBV6-5, the J gene TRBJ2-7, with D uncertain. The germline CDR1 and CDR2 sequences are MNHEY and SVGAGI. This CDR3 is 12 amino acids long. V lost 2 bases to trimming and J lost 5 bases, with 7 bases between them. The CDR3 bases are TGTGCCAGCAGTTACGCGGCTGACGAGCAGTACTTC. This codes for CASSYAADEQYF.

This clonotype has just a few counts. The chain combines TRBV6-1 with TRBJ2-4; TRBD1 matches at 7 bases. Trimming at V came to 2 bases and at J to 0 bases, leaving 13 bases not matched to a gene. The CDR3 is 19 amino acids. Looked up from germline, CDR1 is MNHNS and CDR2 is SASEGT. CDR3 amino acids: CASSETGAAEYIAKNIQYF. CDR3 in DNA: TGTGCCAGCAGTGAAACAGGGGCTGCAGAATACATAGCCAAAAACATTCAGTACTTC.

This clonotype was found many times. V usage is TRBV11-2 and J usage is TRBJ2-7; D may match TRBD1 or TRBD2 (5 bases each). The germline V gene encodes CDR1 SGHAT and CDR2 FQNNGV. Trimming left V 6 bases short and J 4 bases short, with 19 bases between. The CDR3 runs 15 residues. CDR3 nucleotide sequence: TGTGCCAGCAGACGAGGGATCTATTCAGGGTACGAGCAGTACTTC. It is translated as CASRRGIYSGYEQYF.

This clonotype was counted ten times or more. The V and J genes are TRBV7-9 and TRBJ2-7, with a weak D call TRBD1 (6 bases). V lost 3 bases and J 5 bases, leaving 17 bases between the germline ends. The length of the CDR3 is 15 residues. CDR1 SEHNR and CDR2 FQNEAQ come from the germline V gene (reference sequence). CDR3 bases: TGTGCCAGCAGCTTTAGGGGCAGGGGAACCCACGAGCAGTACTTC. Its translation is CASSFRGRGTHEQYF.

This clonotype was detected ten times or more. At one of its ends the junction is not consistent with the germline gene, which may arise from a read error. The chain recombines TRBV30 with TRBJ1-5; a possible D gene is TRBD1 (5 bases). Germline V CDR1 and CDR2: GTSNPN, SVGIG (reference sequence). The CDR3 contains 13 residues. The CDR3 sequence: CAWRRGNNQPQHF. The CDR3 DNA reads as TGCGCCTGGAGGAGGGGAAACAATCAGCCCCAGCATTTT.

This clonotype came up many times. The genes are TRBV7-9 and TRBJ2-7; D is perhaps TRBD2 (5 bases). This CDR3 is 14 amino acids long. From germline, CDR1 is SEHNR and CDR2 FQNEAQ (reference sequence). The ends were cut back, 1 base at V and 0 bases at J, with 7 bases in the middle. The CDR3 region is CASSLGTYSYEQYF. The CDR3 bases are TGTGCCAGCAGCTTAGGGACTTACTCCTACGAGCAGTACTTC.

V and J are TRBV6-5 and TRBJ2-7; possibly TRBD2 for D (5 bases). V lost 2 bases and J lost 6, with 5 bases in between. This CDR3 has 11 residues. The germline V gene encodes CDR1 MNHEY and CDR2 SVGAGI. CDR3 amino acids: CASSYGSEQYF. CDR3 in DNA: TGTGCCAGCAGTTACGGGAGCGAGCAGTACTTC.